This T cell receptor beta chain came from a study of blood T cell repertoires in COVID-19. Looking at the study overall: Donors in the United States, Italy and Spain gave samples during acute or convalescent COVID-19. The analysed material was cDNA or gDNA that came from T cells, B-cell-depleted T cells, or PBMCs.

The CDR3 contains 18 residues. V shed 4 bases and J 7 bases; nucleotides not matched to a gene: 19. The germline CDR1 and CDR2 sequences are LGHNA and YNFKEQ. Authors' data handling: Reference gene primer amplification gave nucleated cell count estimates. Profiling relied on immunoSEQ multiplex PCR, and the TCRdb table lists in-frame clones only, not all of them. That table is the source of V, J and clone size, and D and trimming were worked out from the DNA. The sample includes 350,000 or so clones, nearly 90% seen only once; the top ten take 6.5%. Sequencing was done on a sample of peripheral blood. The genes are TRBV4-2 and TRBJ2-3; 8 bases line up with TRBD2. This receptor was taken from a man between 18 and 29 years old with active or convalescent COVID-19. The CDR3 nucleotides are TGTGCCAGCAGCCCCCGGGTGCCCGGTCGGGGGGGCCCCAATACGCAGTATTTT. The encoded protein is CASSPRVPGRGGPNTQYF.